This T cell receptor beta chain was recovered during a study of shared clonotypes between healthy human individuals. The CDR3 spans 13 residues. V dropped 8 bases and J dropped 5 bases, with 16 bases sitting between them. CDR1 SNHLY and CDR2 FYNNEI come from the germline V gene. Terminally differentiated effector memory CD45RA+ cells were left out of the naive CD8 fraction, which was CD45RO-negative and positively selected for CCR7. This table comes from immunoSEQ multiplex PCR, and its TCRdb copy is limited to in-frame clones, with some not included. The sample comprises some 740,000 clones, almost 95% of which are singletons, and under 30% rests with the top ten.

The sequenced material came from naive CD8+ T cells sorted from blood. The origin of this receptor is a man aged 25 to 40 in good health. V gene TRBV2 combines with J gene TRBJ2-7; D remains unclear. The CDR3 is CASEERLGNEQYF. The CDR3 nucleotides are TGTGCCAGCGAAGAACGGTTGGGGAACGAGCAGTACTTC.